A selection of T cell receptor beta chains follows, all from one sample in a study of shared T cell receptors in the human thymus. The table came from immunoSEQ multiplex PCR; TCRdb's copy has only in-frame clones and leaves some out. The sample has 630,000 or so clones; around 87% are singletons. These same records also appear under a second study, on human thymus T cells.

Sequenced material: thymocytes. The receptors originated from a boy under two years old with a congenital heart defect. The CDR3 runs from the conserved cysteine through the conserved F or W. D genes are given only for firm matches. Expanded clones get a size class; other rows say once, few or many, or leave the size out.

>-|TRBJ2-3|TRBV27|TRBD2
TGTGCCAGCAGTACTATGGGACTAGCGGGGGGTACAGATACGCAGTATTTT
CASSTMGLAGGTDTQYF
>-|TRBJ2-1|TRBV14|TRBD2
TGTGCCAGCAGCCAGGTGACTAGCGGGAGGAAATCCTACAATGAGCAGTTCTTC
CASSQVTSGRKSYNEQFF
>-|TRBJ2-7|TRBV12-5|TRBD1
TGTGCTAGTGGGGGACAGGGGGCCGCCTACGAGCAGTACTTC
CASGGQGAAYEQYF
>-|TRBJ2-1|TRBV19|TRBD2
TGTGCCAGTAGTATATTCGGGGAGGGCCACTCCAATGAGCAGTTCTTC
CASSIFGEGHSNEQFF
>few|TRBJ1-2|TRBV19|TRBD1
TGTGCCAGTAGTAGGACAGGCGGAGGCTACACCTTC
CASSRTGGGYTF
>-|TRBJ2-7|TRBV4-3|-
TGCGCCAGCAGCCACACCGTGACTAGGTCCAACGAGCAGTACTTC
CASSHTVTRSNEQYF
>few|TRBJ2-3|TRBV9|TRBD2
TGTGCCAGCAGCGTAGCCAGCGGGGAAGCCAAAGATACGCAGTATTTT
CASSVASGEAKDTQYF
>once|TRBJ2-7|TRBV4-3|-
TGCGCCAGCAGCCAAGATTTCGTCTCAGCTAGGGAGCAGTACTTC
CASSQDFVSAREQYF
>-|TRBJ2-1|TRBV7-2|TRBD1
TGTGCCAGCAGCTTAGGGGACAGGGGAGTGAATGAGCAGTTCTTC
CASSLGDRGVNEQFF
>once|TRBJ2-7|TRBV9|-
TGTGCCAGCAGCTCCGCGGCAGACTCCTACGAGCAGTACTTC
CASSSAADSYEQYF
>-|TRBJ2-1|TRBV4-3|-
TGCGCCAGCAGCCTCGCATTTGGAGAGAGAGGGAGATACAATGAGCAGTTCTTC
CASSLAFGERGRYNEQFF
>-|TRBJ2-5|TRBV25-1|TRBD2
TGTGCCAGCAGAGGATCGGGACTAGTCCAGACCCAGTACTTC
CASRGSGLVQTQYF
>-|TRBJ2-2|TRBV2|TRBD1
TGTGCCAGCAGTGAATTTAGGACAGGGGGCTCCAACACCGGGGAGCTGTTTTTT
CASSEFRTGGSNTGELFF
>-|TRBJ2-7|TRBV28|TRBD1
TGTGCCAGCAGGTGGGACAGCCGGACCTACGAGCAGTACTTC
CASRWDSRTYEQYF
>-|TRBJ2-5|TRBV5-1|TRBD2
TGCGCCAGCAGCCCTAATCGGACTAGCGGGAACCAAGAGACCCAGTACTTC
CASSPNRTSGNQETQYF
>-|TRBJ2-5|TRBV15|-
TGTGCCACCAGCAGACCCCTAGCACGGGAGACCCAGTACTTC
CATSRPLARETQYF
>-|TRBJ1-6|TRBV2|-
TGTGCCAGCAGTGTGAGACTGTATAATTCACCCCTCCACTTT
CASSVRLYNSPLHF
>-|TRBJ2-4|TRBV7-6|TRBD1
TGTGCCAGCAGCCCCCGGGACAGGGCCGCGATGGTCGAAAACATTCAGTACTTC
CASSPRDRAAMVENIQYF
>-|TRBJ2-5|TRBV27|TRBD1
TGTGCCAGCAGTCGTTCCTCCGACAGGGTTAACGGAGACCAAGAGACCCAGTACTTC
CASSRSSDRVNGDQETQYF
>-|TRBJ1-2|TRBV7-9|-
TGTGCCAGCAGCCAGACAGGAGCTAACTATGGCTACACCTTC
CASSQTGANYGYTF
>-|TRBJ2-7|TRBV10-2|TRBD2
TGCGCCACCCTCCGGGGTGATAGCGGGGGGTCCTACGAGCAGTACTTC
CATLRGDSGGSYEQYF
>-|TRBJ2-3|TRBV4-1|TRBD2
TGCGCCAGCAGCTCCGACGGACTAGCGTTAACAGATACGCAGTATTTT
CASSSDGLALTDTQYF
>-|TRBJ1-3|TRBV6-6|-
TGTGCCAGCAGTTACGCCGACAGGAGCTCTGGAAACACCATATATTTT
CASSYADRSSGNTIYF
>-|TRBJ1-2|TRBV9|-
TGTGCCAGCAGCGCACTAGACTTCTCTTATGGCTACACCTTC
CASSALDFSYGYTF
>-|TRBJ2-1|TRBV5-1|TRBD1
TGCGCCAGCAGCTCCACAGGGGAACGGTACAATGAGCAGTTCTTC
CASSSTGERYNEQFF
>few|TRBJ1-5|TRBV19|-
TGTGCCAGTAGTAAAACAGAGTACAATCAGCCCCAGCATTTT
CASSKTEYNQPQHF
>-|TRBJ1-2|TRBV16|-
TGTGCCAGCAGCTCGTCCAATGCGGGGCCATATGGCTACACCTTC
CASSSSNAGPYGYTF
>-|TRBJ2-5|TRBV6-1|TRBD2
TGTGCCAGCAGTGAATTACCGGGACTAGCGGGAGAGACCCAGTACTTC
CASSELPGLAGETQYF
>-|TRBJ2-1|TRBV11-2|-
TGTGCCAGCAGCTTTCTCTATACCCCAAACGGGTACAATGAGCAGTTCTTC
CASSFLYTPNGYNEQFF
>once|TRBJ1-1|TRBV30|TRBD1
TGTGCCTGGACCAACAGGGGGCAAGGGACTGAAGCTTTCTTT
CAWTNRGQGTEAFF
>once|TRBJ2-3|TRBV30|-
TGTGCCTGGAGTACTGGCAGTCGGGGCACAGATACGCAGTATTTT
CAWSTGSRGTDTQYF
>-|TRBJ2-7|TRBV14|TRBD1
TGTGCCAGCAGCCAAGATATTGGGACAGGGCAGGACGAGCAGTACTTC
CASSQDIGTGQDEQYF
>-|TRBJ1-2|TRBV5-4|-
TGTGCCAGCAGCGGTCTGGGAGCCCGAAATTATGGCTACACCTTC
CASSGLGARNYGYTF
>-|TRBJ1-1|TRBV10-2|-
TGCGCCAGCAGTCCGGGGGACACTGAAGCTTTCTTT
CASSPGDTEAFF
>-|TRBJ1-5|TRBV28|-
TGTGCCAGCAGTTGGGGGGGGAATCTCAGGGTGACCAATCAGCCCCAGCATTTT
CASSWGGNLRVTNQPQHF
>-|TRBJ2-3|TRBV20-1|-
TGCAGTGCCCGGGAGTTTGATACGCAGTATTTT
CSAREFDTQYF
>-|TRBJ2-1|TRBV29-1|TRBD2
TGCAGCGCGGAACTAGCGGGAGCAGGGAATGAGCAGTTCTTC
CSAELAGAGNEQFF
>few|TRBJ2-7|TRBV19|-
TGTGCCAGTAGTGGAGGGGCCAACTACGAGCAGTACTTC
CASSGGANYEQYF
>-|TRBJ2-5|TRBV11-2|TRBD2
TGTGCCAGCAGCTCTATAAATCGACTAGCTGAGACCCAGTACTTC
CASSSINRLAETQYF
>-|TRBJ1-3|TRBV19|-
TGTGCCAGTAGTATAGCGAACACCATATATTTT
CASSIANTIYF
>few|TRBJ1-1|TRBV9|-
TGTGCCAGCAGCTCTCGTAGAGGGGGGAACACTGAAGCTTTCTTT
CASSSRRGGNTEAFF
>-|TRBJ2-5|TRBV28|TRBD1
TGTGCCAGCAGTTTAGGGACAGGCCGAGAGACCCAGTACTTC
CASSLGTGRETQYF
>-|TRBJ2-3|TRBV19|-
TGTGCCAGTAGTAAGTCCGGGACTAGCACAGATACGCAGTATTTT
CASSKSGTSTDTQYF
>-|TRBJ2-7|TRBV5-1|TRBD2
TGCGCCAGCAGCTTGGTGGGGCGGGAGGTTCCCTACGAGCAGTACTTC
CASSLVGREVPYEQYF